This is a list of T cell receptor beta chains from one sample in a study of T cell repertoires in cytomegalovirus infection. From the reads, TCRdb called clonotypes with MiXCR, one entry per CDR3 protein. The sample gives 200,000 to 300,000 distinct CDR3 sequences, around 6.4% of which show up once; about 6.5% is in the top ten. Input material: PBMCs. Source of these receptors: a human donor in good health (CMV status not recorded). Some clones in this sample may be carry-over from other donors' samples. The CDR3 runs from the conserved cysteine through the conserved F or W. D genes are given only for firm matches.

v_call	d_call	j_call	cdr3_aa
TRBV20-1	-	TRBJ1-4	CSAADRLNEKLFF
TRBV19	-	TRBJ2-3	CASSIVGAITDTQYF
TRBV7-9	TRBD1	TRBJ2-7	CASSLHSGQGSPYEQYF
TRBV10-3	-	TRBJ1-1	CAISESRGRRNTEAFF
TRBV20-1	TRBD1	TRBJ2-6	CSPAGTGDSGANVLTF
TRBV6-1	TRBD2	TRBJ2-5	CASRWSTSGGAFQETQYF
TRBV19	TRBD1	TRBJ1-1	CASSPLTGLGTEAFF
TRBV5-4	-	TRBJ1-1	CASSLPLGLGTEAFF
TRBV18	-	TRBJ1-2	CASSPAGENYGYTF
TRBV2	-	TRBJ2-1	CASTPGGGGYNEQFF
TRBV4-1	TRBD1	TRBJ1-1	CASSRSGQLNTEAFF
TRBV4-1	TRBD2	TRBJ2-5	CASSGTSGGQETQYF
TRBV7-2	-	TRBJ2-5	CASSLRGAEETQYF
TRBV7-9	-	TRBJ1-5	CASSSSGLVGQPQHF
TRBV28	-	TRBJ1-5	CASSLGRAYNQPQHF
TRBV14	-	TRBJ2-7	CASSYGPEQYF
TRBV7-2	TRBD2	TRBJ2-1	CASSLLGLAGDNEQFF
TRBV12-3/TRBV12-4	-	TRBJ1-4	CASSPDTRREKLFF
TRBV11-1	-	TRBJ2-6	CASSLWSSGANVLTF
TRBV6-2/TRBV6-3	-	TRBJ2-3	CASSRVADTQYF
TRBV11-2	-	TRBJ1-5	CASSLGFQEPQHF
TRBV4-3	TRBD1	TRBJ1-2	CASSPEGQNYGYTF
TRBV5-5	TRBD1	TRBJ2-4	CASSSDRDRRNIQYF
TRBV19	-	TRBJ1-5	CASSIVDDQPQHF
TRBV7-2	-	TRBJ1-2	CASSVGVYGYTF
TRBV6-2/TRBV6-3	-	TRBJ1-1	CASSYVEVAEAFF
TRBV18	-	TRBJ1-2	CASSPGTTLSYGYTF
TRBV20-1	-	TRBJ1-2	CSARVGPPGYTF
TRBV7-2	-	TRBJ1-2	CASSLARERSNYGYTF
TRBV7-2	-	TRBJ2-7	CASSLVGVGNYEQYF
TRBV9	-	TRBJ2-7	CASSESGTPKLYEQYF
TRBV5-1	TRBD1	TRBJ1-2	CASSLEGQGAGGYTF